This TCR beta chain was sequenced during a study of high-grade serous ovarian cancer treatment subgroups. CDR3 length: 14 amino acids. V lost 3 bases to trimming and J lost 0 bases, with 6 bases between them. The V gene's germline CDR1 is SGHVS and CDR2 FNYEAQ. The repertoire was sequenced with immunoSEQ multiplex PCR; TCRdb's copy has only in-frame clones and lacks some. The repertoire has around 8,000 clones, less than 70% of them found once; the top ten carry around 6.2%. The tumor samples were collected prior to definitive surgery or chemotherapy. V gene TRBV7-6 combines with J gene TRBJ1-3; D call uncertain. Sequences were obtained from tumor tissue. The TCR was taken from a human donor with high-grade serous ovarian cancer. This CDR3 is CASSLALSGNTIYF. As DNA, the CDR3 is TGTGCCAGCAGCTTGGCCCTCTCTGGAAACACCATATATTTT.